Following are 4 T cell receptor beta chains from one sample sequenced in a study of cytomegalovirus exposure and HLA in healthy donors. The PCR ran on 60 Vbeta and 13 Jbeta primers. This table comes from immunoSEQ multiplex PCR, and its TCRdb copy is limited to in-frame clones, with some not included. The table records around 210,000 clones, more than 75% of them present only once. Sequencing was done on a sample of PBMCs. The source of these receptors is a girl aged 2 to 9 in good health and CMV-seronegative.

The CDR3 DNA reads TGTGCCTGGAACAGGGAGAACACTGAAGCTTTCTTT. Encoded protein: CAWNRENTEAFF. The chain employs TRBV30 and TRBJ1-1; a possible D gene is TRBD1 (6 bases). Germline CDR1 GTSNPN, CDR2 SVGIG (reference sequence). V was pared by 4 bases and J by 1 base, with 7 bases between. CDR3 size: 12 residues.

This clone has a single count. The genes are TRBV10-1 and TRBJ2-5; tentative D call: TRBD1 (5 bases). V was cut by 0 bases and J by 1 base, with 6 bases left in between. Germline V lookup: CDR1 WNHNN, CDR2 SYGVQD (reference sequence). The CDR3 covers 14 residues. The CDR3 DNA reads TGCGCCAGCAGTGAGTCGACAGCCCAAGAGACCCAGTACTTC. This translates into CASSESTAQETQYF.

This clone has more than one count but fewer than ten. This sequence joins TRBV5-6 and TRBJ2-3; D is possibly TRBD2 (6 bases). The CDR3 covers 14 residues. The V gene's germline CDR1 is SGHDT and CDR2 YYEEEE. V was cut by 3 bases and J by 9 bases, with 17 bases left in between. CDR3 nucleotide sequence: TGTGCCAGCAGCTCGGCGGAGGGCGGGCGGACGCAGTATTTT. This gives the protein CASSSAEGGRTQYF.

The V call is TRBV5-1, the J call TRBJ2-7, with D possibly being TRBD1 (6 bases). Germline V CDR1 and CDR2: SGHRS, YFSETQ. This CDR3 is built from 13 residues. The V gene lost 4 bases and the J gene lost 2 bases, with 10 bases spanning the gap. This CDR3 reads CASSVTGAYEQYF. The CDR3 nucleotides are TGCGCCAGCAGCGTGACAGGAGCCTACGAGCAGTACTTC.